The rows below give T cell receptor beta chains drawn from one sample of a study of T cell changes during pregnancy in multiple sclerosis. TCRdb's copy holds only in-frame clones and misses some; the assay was immunoSEQ multiplex PCR. The repertoire holds roughly 52,000 clones, with 85% to 95% as singletons. Sequenced material: CD8+ T cells from peripheral blood mononuclear cells, taken in the third trimester of pregnancy. The source of these receptors is a female donor with multiple sclerosis, enrolled in a pregnancy study. CDR3s include the opening cysteine and the closing phenylalanine or tryptophan. The D gene is left open where the match is weak. The listing skips clone size in some rows; elsewhere it reads once, few, many or a size class.

cdr3_aa	cdr3_nt	v_call	d_call	j_call	clone_size
CASSLDHPGDSPLHF	TGTGCCAGCAGCTTAGATCACCCAGGGGATTCACCCCTCCACTTT	TRBV11-2	-	TRBJ1-6	-
CASSLSYEQFF	TGTGCCAGCAGCTTGTCATATGAGCAGTTCTTC	TRBV5-4	-	TRBJ2-1	-
CASSHPGLASYEQYF	TGTGCCAGCAGTCACCCGGGACTAGCCTCCTACGAGCAGTACTTC	TRBV7-9	TRBD2	TRBJ2-7	-
CASSSSSGSSETQYF	TGTGCCAGCAGCTCCAGCAGCGGGAGTTCCGAGACCCAGTACTTC	TRBV11-2	TRBD2	TRBJ2-5	-
CASSEPTSGLDEQFF	TGCGCCAGCAGTGAGCCCACTAGCGGGTTGGATGAGCAGTTCTTC	TRBV10-2	TRBD2	TRBJ2-1	-
CASSLKRGGELFF	TGTGCCAGCAGCTTAAAGCGGGGCGGGGAGCTGTTTTTT	TRBV11-2	TRBD2	TRBJ2-2	-
CASSFEAENLYEQYF	TGTGCCAGCAGCTTTGAAGCGGAGAATCTCTACGAGCAGTACTTC	TRBV11-2	-	TRBJ2-7	-
CASSPGLAGGGDTQYF	TGTGCCAGCAGCCCGGGACTAGCGGGTGGGGGGGATACGCAGTATTTT	TRBV28	TRBD2	TRBJ2-3	-
CASSHLLAGVGNEQFF	TGCGCCAGCAGCCACCTACTAGCGGGGGTTGGCAATGAGCAGTTCTTC	TRBV4-3	TRBD2	TRBJ2-1	once
CASSQDPTPSGSDKQYF	TGCGCCAGCAGCCAAGACCCGACGCCTAGCGGGAGCGATAAGCAGTACTTC	TRBV4-1	TRBD2	TRBJ2-7	-
CASSDSTGADTQYF	TGTGCCAGCAGCGACTCAACAGGGGCAGATACGCAGTATTTT	TRBV11-2	TRBD1	TRBJ2-3	-
CASSPILGSARGLGEQYF	TGTGCCAGCAGCCCCATATTAGGGTCGGCCAGGGGGCTCGGCGAGCAGTACTTC	TRBV7-9	TRBD1	TRBJ2-7	once
CASSLGRETGAEQYF	TGTGCCAGCAGCTTAGGCCGCGAGACAGGGGCCGAGCAGTACTTC	TRBV13	TRBD1	TRBJ2-7	-
CASSEGGTDNEQFF	TGTGCCAGCAGTGAAGGGGGGACAGACAATGAGCAGTTCTTC	TRBV6-4	-	TRBJ2-1	once
CASSHQGPRDRGYYGYTF	TGCGCCAGCAGCCACCAGGGACCCCGGGACAGGGGTTACTATGGCTACACCTTC	TRBV4-1	TRBD1	TRBJ1-2	-
CASSPSGTTGELFF	TGTGCCAGCAGCCCCTCCGGGACTACCGGGGAGCTGTTTTTT	TRBV6-8	-	TRBJ2-2	-
CASSPTGGMSYNEQFF	TGTGCCAGCAGCCCCACAGGGGGAATGTCCTACAATGAGCAGTTCTTC	TRBV27	TRBD1	TRBJ2-1	-
CASSLVGDWTGELFF	TGTGCCAGCAGCCTCGTGGGAGATTGGACCGGGGAGCTGTTTTTT	TRBV11-1	-	TRBJ2-2	-
CASSPHDSGNEQFF	TGTGCCAGCAGTCCCCATGATAGCGGGAATGAGCAGTTCTTC	TRBV6-6	TRBD2	TRBJ2-1	-
CASSYIATSTDTQYF	TGTGCCAGCAGTTACATAGCGACGTCCACAGATACGCAGTATTTT	TRBV6-5	-	TRBJ2-3	-
CASSRGGSENAYGYTF	TGCGCCAGCAGCCGTGGGGGGAGCGAGAACGCCTATGGCTACACCTTC	TRBV4-1	-	TRBJ1-2	-
CASSFHTEGSGNTIYF	TGTGCCAGCAGCTTTCACACGGAGGGCTCTGGAAACACCATATATTTT	TRBV7-2	-	TRBJ1-3	-
CASSLGDSYLDTQYF	TGCGCCAGCAGCTTGGGAGACAGCTATCTGGATACGCAGTATTTT	TRBV5-1	-	TRBJ2-3	-
CASSLYPGLIQNTEAFF	TGTGCCAGCAGCCTCTATCCGGGACTCATTCAGAACACTGAAGCTTTCTTT	TRBV11-2	-	TRBJ1-1	-
CASATGIYYEQYF	TGTGCTAGTGCCACAGGGATATACTACGAGCAGTACTTC	TRBV12-5	-	TRBJ2-7	-
CASSYSRGLGTEAFF	TGTGCCAGCAGTTACTCAAGGGGGTTGGGCACTGAAGCTTTCTTT	TRBV6-5	-	TRBJ1-1	-
CASSPVFRVGSPGELFF	TGTGCCAGCTCACCAGTCTTCCGGGTTGGGTCCCCCGGGGAGCTGTTTTTT	TRBV18	-	TRBJ2-2	-
CASSLGNNMDWQETQYF	TGTGCCAGCAGCTTAGGAAATAATATGGACTGGCAAGAGACCCAGTACTTC	TRBV11-2	-	TRBJ2-5	-
CASSQVGGLTDTQYF	TGTGCCAGCAGCCAAGTGGGGGGGCTCACAGATACGCAGTATTTT	TRBV14	-	TRBJ2-3	-
CASSIVEDLSNQPQHF	TGTGCCAGTAGTATAGTTGAGGACTTAAGCAATCAGCCCCAGCATTTT	TRBV19	-	TRBJ1-5	-
CASSPESGEETQYF	TGTGCCAGCAGTCCAGAGAGCGGCGAAGAGACCCAGTACTTC	TRBV7-3	-	TRBJ2-5	-
CASSYSIDYEQYF	TGTGCCAGCAGTTACTCTATAGACTACGAGCAGTACTTC	TRBV6-6	-	TRBJ2-7	-
CASRVAGGLAGELFF	TGTGCCAGCAGAGTAGCGGGAGGGCTAGCCGGGGAGCTGTTTTTT	TRBV27	TRBD2	TRBJ2-2	-
CASSLVARSSYEQYF	TGTGCCAGCAGCTTAGTCGCCAGGTCCTCCTACGAGCAGTACTTC	TRBV13	-	TRBJ2-7	-
CASSLGEGIYYEQYF	TGCGCCAGCAGCTTGGGGGAGGGGATTTACTACGAGCAGTACTTC	TRBV5-1	TRBD2	TRBJ2-7	-
CASSLPRTGPETQYF	TGTGCCAGCAGCTTACCCAGGACAGGCCCGGAGACCCAGTACTTC	TRBV11-2	TRBD1	TRBJ2-5	-
CASSHRAGVMKTQYF	TGTGCCAGCAGCCACCGAGCGGGAGTAATGAAGACCCAGTACTTC	TRBV7-2	TRBD2	TRBJ2-5	-
CASKSRAETQYF	TGTGCCAGCAAGTCCAGGGCGGAGACCCAGTACTTC	TRBV6-5	-	TRBJ2-5	once
CSVQDRTSYEQYF	TGCAGCGTTCAGGACAGGACCTCCTACGAGCAGTACTTC	TRBV29-1	TRBD1	TRBJ2-7	-
CAWIGAGGPSDTQYF	TGTGCCTGGATTGGGGCGGGAGGGCCCTCAGATACGCAGTATTTT	TRBV30	TRBD2	TRBJ2-3	-
CASSPGFTGELFF	TGTGCCAGCAGCCCAGGATTCACCGGGGAGCTGTTTTTT	TRBV28	-	TRBJ2-2	-
CARPGQGPSGNEKLFF	TGTGCCAGGCCGGGACAGGGGCCTTCCGGTAATGAAAAACTGTTTTTT	TRBV21-1	-	TRBJ1-4	-
CASRPTFTSDTEAFF	TGTGCCAGCAGACCTACCTTCACGAGCGACACTGAAGCTTTCTTT	TRBV6-1	-	TRBJ1-1	once
CASSLGLGTYEQYF	TGTGCTAGCAGCTTAGGTCTCGGTACCTACGAGCAGTACTTC	TRBV7-7	-	TRBJ2-7	-
CASSVARGTDTQYF	TGTGCCAGCAGCGTGGCCCGGGGCACAGATACGCAGTATTTT	TRBV5-6	-	TRBJ2-3	-
CASSYPSGRALNEQYF	TGCGCCAGCAGCTACCCTAGCGGGAGGGCGCTAAACGAGCAGTACTTC	TRBV5-1	TRBD2	TRBJ2-7	-
CASKQGLGYNEQFF	TGTGCCAGTAAACAGGGGCTAGGGTACAATGAGCAGTTCTTC	TRBV19	TRBD1	TRBJ2-1	-
CASSVVSTGTGELFF	TGTGCCAGCAGCGTAGTTAGCACCGGCACCGGGGAGCTGTTTTTT	TRBV9	-	TRBJ2-2	-
CASSLGTGTEAFF	TGTGCCAGTTCCTTAGGAACGGGGACTGAAGCTTTCTTT	TRBV9	-	TRBJ1-1	-
CASSEGAPNTEAFF	TGTGCCAGCAGTGAAGGGGCGCCTAACACTGAAGCTTTCTTT	TRBV2	-	TRBJ1-1	-
CASGDRVRTEAFF	TGTGCCAGCGGGGACAGGGTTCGCACTGAAGCTTTCTTT	TRBV9	TRBD1	TRBJ1-1	-
CASSYPGGQGNEKLFF	TGTGCCAGCAGCTACCCAGGGGGGCAGGGTAATGAAAAACTGTTTTTT	TRBV5-5	TRBD1	TRBJ1-4	-
CASSPWTGEETQYF	TGTGCCAGCAGCCCTTGGACAGGGGAAGAGACCCAGTACTTC	TRBV11-2	TRBD1	TRBJ2-5	-
CASSLVRGAKTEAFF	TGCGCCAGCAGCTTGGTTCGGGGGGCAAAGACTGAAGCTTTCTTT	TRBV5-1	-	TRBJ1-1	-
CASSQELSSYNSPLHF	TGTGCCAGCAGCCAAGAGCTGAGCTCCTATAATTCACCCCTCCACTTT	TRBV4-2	-	TRBJ1-6	-
CASTPSPGIHNEQFF	TGTGCCAGCACACCTAGTCCCGGAATCCACAATGAGCAGTTCTTC	TRBV19	-	TRBJ2-1	-